One sample yielded the 21 T cell receptor beta chains listed below, sequenced in a study of T cell responses to AZD1222 COVID-19 vaccine. Data came from immunoSEQ multiplex PCR; TCRdb stores just in-frame clones and leaves some out. Here the sample spans tens of thousands of clones, 80% to 85% being singletons. Specimen: peripheral blood, collected on day 0 of AZD1222 vaccination. The receptors come from an adult in good health.

In this sample, this clone turned up once. The rearrangement uses TRBV28 and TRBJ1-2, with D unresolved. With 2 bases removed from V and 8 bases from J, the gap between germline ends came to 12 bases. The V gene's germline CDR1 is MDHEN and CDR2 SYDVKM. This CDR3 is built from 13 residues. CDR3 region: CASSLPGLWGYTF. In nucleotides, the CDR3 is TGTGCCAGCAGTTTACCCGGACTCTGGGGCTACACCTTC.

The V and J genes are TRBV9 and TRBJ1-2; 8 nucleotides line up with TRBD1. The length of the CDR3 is 12 residues. V shed 4 bases, J shed 7 bases, and the junction held 3 bases outside the gene matches. Germline assignment: CDR1 SGDLS and CDR2 YYNGEE. The CDR3 here is CASSLTGGGYTF. The CDR3 bases are TGTGCCAGCAGCCTTACAGGGGGTGGCTACACCTTC.

The CDR3 sequence is CASSQDSTVGALGEKLFF. CDR3 bases: TGCGCCAGCAGCCAAGATTCAACGGTAGGGGCTCTGGGTGAAAAACTGTTTTTT. The chain has TRBV4-3 and TRBJ1-4, with D possibly being TRBD1 (5 bases). This CDR3 has 18 residues. Germline-derived CDR1 and CDR2 are LGHNA and YSLEER. The ends were cut back, 0 bases at V and 7 bases at J, with 21 bases in the middle.

This chain uses TRBV13 with TRBJ1-1; D ambiguous. The V gene's germline CDR1 is PRHDT and CDR2 FYEKMQ (reference sequence). The CDR3 is 13 amino acids. Trimming removed 3 bases from V and 0 bases from J, with 5 bases in between. The CDR3 reads CASSFKVNTEAFF. In DNA, the CDR3 is TGTGCCAGCAGCTTCAAGGTGAACACTGAAGCTTTCTTT.

This clone was observed a handful of times. The chain employs TRBV24-1 and TRBJ2-1, with a possible D match to TRBD2 (6 bases). Germline V gene sequence: CDR1 KGHDR, CDR2 SFDVKD. This CDR3 comprises 11 residues. V lost 6 bases to trimming and J lost 10 bases, with 9 bases between them. Here the CDR3 DNA reads TGTGCCACCAGTCCGGGGGACGAGCAGTTCTTC. Translation gives CATSPGDEQFF.

The gene calls are TRBV5-4 and TRBJ1-6; D uncertain. The germline V gene has CDR1 SGHNT and CDR2 YYREEE (reference sequence). The V and J ends lost 7 bases and 7 bases respectively, with 18 bases between them. This CDR3 comprises 15 residues. CDR3 nucleotides: TGTGCCAGCGACAAGGACCCCTCCGGGAATTCACCCCTCCACTTT. This translates into CASDKDPSGNSPLHF.

V usage is TRBV19 and J usage is TRBJ2-1; D perhaps matches TRBD2 (5 bases). Germline V gene data show CDR1 as LNHDA and CDR2 as SQIVND (reference sequence). The CDR3 consists of 14 residues. Trimming removed 7 bases at V and 2 bases at J, with 12 bases between. CDR3 in amino acids: CASTYGRAYNEQFF. The CDR3 coding sequence is TGTGCCAGTACCTATGGGCGGGCCTACAATGAGCAGTTCTTC.

The J gene is TRBJ2-1, the V gene TRBV4-3; 8 bases line up with TRBD1. CDR3 length: 16 residues. CDR1 is LGHNA and CDR2 is YSLEER in the germline V gene. V was pared by 1 base and J by 8 bases, with 10 bases of the junction left unmatched. This CDR3 reads CASSQAGGRVGDEQFF. CDR3 in DNA: TGCGCCAGCAGCCAAGCAGGGGGCCGCGTGGGGGATGAGCAGTTCTTC.

The chain recombines TRBV6-1 with TRBJ1-6, with D unresolved. The CDR3 totals 17 residues. Per germline, CDR1 MNHNS and CDR2 SASEGT. Trimming removed 3 bases at V and 2 bases at J, with 14 bases between. CDR3 sequence reads: CASSDREEVPYNSPLHF. The CDR3 DNA sequence: TGTGCCAGCAGTGATAGGGAAGAGGTACCCTATAATTCACCCCTCCACTTT.

This clone is termed medium-sized. The chain carries TRBV7-9 and TRBJ2-7; D ambiguous. Trimming shortened V by 2 bases and J by 2 bases, and 4 bases separated the two germline ends. The CDR3 has 12 residues. The germline V gene has CDR1 SEHNR and CDR2 FQNEAQ (reference sequence). The CDR3 sequence: CASSLLAYEQYF. The CDR3 DNA reads as TGTGCCAGCAGCTTATTGGCCTACGAGCAGTACTTC. Complete variable domain (other parts from reference TRBV7-9 and TRBJ2-7): DTGVSQNPRHKITKRGQNVTFRCDPISEHNRLYWYRQTLGQGPEFLTYFQNEAQLEKSRLLSDRFSAERPKGSFSTLEIQRTEQGDSAMYLCASSLLAYEQYFGPGTRLTVT.

The chain combines TRBV19 with TRBJ2-3; a weak D match, TRBD2 (5 bases). The ends were cut back, 10 bases at V and 6 bases at J, with 23 bases in the middle. The CDR3 is 15 amino acids. The germline V gene encodes CDR1 LNHDA and CDR2 SQIVND (reference sequence). In nucleotides, the CDR3 is TGTGCCACCCAGACTACGCCGATGCCGTGGGATACGCAGTATTTT. Protein sequence: CATQTTPMPWDTQYF.

CDR3 sequence (DNA): TGCAGCGTTTCTCAGTCGACGAACACTGAAGCTTTCTTT. The encoded protein is CSVSQSTNTEAFF. The chain has TRBV29-1 and TRBJ1-1; D gene uncertain. The V gene's germline CDR1 is SQVTM and CDR2 ANQGSEA. The CDR3 sequence is 13 residues long. The germline V and J ends were trimmed by 5 bases and 1 base, with 11 bases remaining between them.

By share, this clone counts as medium-sized. The V and J genes are TRBV6-5 and TRBJ1-1; the D is unclear. The CDR3 is 13 residues long. Germline assignment: CDR1 MNHEY and CDR2 SVGAGI. Trimming stripped 0 bases from V and 5 bases from J, with 7 bases between. The CDR3 DNA follows: TGTGCCAGCAGTTACTCGGAGGTTACTGAAGCTTTCTTT. Amino acid sequence: CASSYSEVTEAFF.

The rearrangement joins TRBV2 to TRBJ2-7; no clear D. V gave up 7 bases and J gave up 0 bases, with 13 bases separating them. The CDR3 has 14 residues. Germline lookup yields CDR1 SNHLY and CDR2 FYNNEI. The CDR3: CASKELLSSYEQYF. The CDR3 nucleotides are TGTGCCAGCAAGGAGCTATTGAGCTCCTACGAGCAGTACTTC.

CDR3 DNA: TGTGCCAGCAGCTTAGCAGTAACAGGGGGTGGCTATGGCTACACCTTC. Translation: CASSLAVTGGGYGYTF. The chain has TRBV7-9 and TRBJ1-2, with 8 bases lining up with TRBD1. There are 16 residues in the CDR3. Unmatched junction bases numbered 7, after V lost 0 bases and J lost 4 bases. Germline CDR1 SEHNR, CDR2 FQNEAQ (reference sequence).

Regarding this clone: Other nucleotide sequences from this sample produce the same CDR3. This chain connects TRBV18 to TRBJ1-2; TRBD1 matches 7 bases. The CDR3 covers 13 residues. The V segment lost 3 bases and the J segment 2 bases; nucleotides outside the gene matches: 0. Per the germline V gene, CDR1 is KGHSH and CDR2 is LQKENI. The CDR3 nucleotides read TGTGCCAGCTCACCGGGACAGAACTATGGCTACACCTTC. Amino acids: CASSPGQNYGYTF.

The table lists this clone with a few counts. V usage is TRBV19 and J usage is TRBJ2-7; 7 positions agree with TRBD1. CDR3 length: 15 residues. The V and J ends lost 6 bases and 5 bases, in that order; junction bases with no gene match: 13. Germline loops: CDR1 LNHDA, CDR2 SQIVND (reference sequence). The CDR3 here is CASRWRGTGVDEQYF. In DNA form, the CDR3 reads TGTGCCAGTAGATGGAGAGGAACAGGGGTGGACGAGCAGTACTTC.

The chain uses TRBV10-3 and TRBJ2-3; 9 bases align to TRBD1. The CDR3 has 15 amino acids. CDR1 ENHRY and CDR2 SYGVKD come from the germline V gene. Losses at the gene ends were 2 bases for V and 2 bases for J; bases not matched to a gene: 2. The CDR3 protein is CAISETGGYTDTQYF. The CDR3 nucleotides are TGTGCCATCAGTGAGACAGGGGGCTACACAGATACGCAGTATTTT.

This clone occurred once. The rearrangement uses TRBV28 and TRBJ1-2, with 10 bases matching TRBD1. The CDR3 runs to 16 residues. CDR1 and CDR2 (germline): MDHEN, SYDVKM. V lost 5 bases, J lost 3 bases, and 9 bases stayed unmatched. DNA of the CDR3: TGTGCCAGCAGTAAAACCGGGACAGGGGTTCACTATGGCTACACCTTC. This encodes CASSKTGTGVHYGYTF.

The chain couples TRBV7-2 to TRBJ1-1; 9 nucleotides line up with TRBD1. Germline values: CDR1 SGHTA, CDR2 FQGNSA. J lost 4 bases, V lost 5 bases, and 5 bases had no gene match. The CDR3 contains 14 residues. CDR3 in DNA: TGTGCCAGCAGCCCTGGACAGGGGATCACTGAAGCTTTCTTT. Translated, it gives CASSPGQGITEAFF. Together with reference TRBV7-2 and TRBJ1-1, the CDR3 gives the full variable domain: GAGVSQSPSNKVTEKGKDVELRCDPISGHTALYWYRQSLGQGLEFLIYFQGNSAPDKSGLPSDRFSAERTGGSVSTLTIQRTQQEDSAVYLCASSPGQGITEAFFGQGTRLTVV.

The chain carries TRBV5-6 and TRBJ1-2; D may be TRBD1 (5 bases). V was cut by 4 bases and J by 5 bases, with 18 bases left in between. This CDR3 spans 15 amino acids. Germline V gene sequence: CDR1 SGHDT, CDR2 YYEEEE. This CDR3 is CASSLGTEIWYGYTF. Written as DNA, the CDR3 is TGTGCCAGCAGCCTTGGGACGGAGATTTGGTATGGCTACACCTTC.